This T cell receptor beta chain came from a study of post-analysis software for immune sequencing data. Study results and caveats: TRBV5-6, TRBV5-1 and TRBV20-1 belonged to a set of a handful of TRBV segments that were more frequent in patients than controls.

TCR beta cDNA libraries included unique molecular identifiers. TCRdb recomputed calls from the PCR reads with MiXCR, one row per CDR3 protein. The table has 800,000 to 950,000 distinct CDR3 sequences, approximately 57% seen once. This clonotype has only a few counts. Its antigen is currently unknown. The V end lost 5 bases, the J end lost 7 bases, and 17 bases lay between the germline ends. This CDR3 is built from 13 residues. CDR1 is DFQATT, CDR2 SNEGSKA, per germline (reference sequence). Sequenced: blood. The genes are TRBV20-1 and TRBJ2-5; D gene unclear. The receptor was isolated from a girl between 5 and 17 years old with multiple sclerosis. CDR3 sequence (DNA): TGCAGTGCTGTTTCGAGGATCCGGTGGACCCAGTACTTC. Protein sequence: CSAVSRIRWTQYF.